The clone carrying this T cell receptor (beta chain) has just a few counts. Its antigen is unknown. The data derive from a study of cytomegalovirus exposure and HLA in healthy donors. General study findings and limits: Presence/absence analyses supposed approximately even sequencing depth among donors. In a later analysis, HLA-C alleles had the fewest associated TCRs, DRB1 alleles the most.

There are 16 residues in the CDR3. The V gene's germline CDR1 is SNHLY and CDR2 FYNNEI. J lost 1 base, V lost 3 bases, and 7 bases had no gene match. The PCR made use of 60 Vbeta and 13 Jbeta primers. In the authors' methods: There were about 80 million unique TCR beta chains by a later count, and about 11 million of them were shared. Some clones are missing from TCRdb's copy, which holds only in-frame ones; the method was immunoSEQ multiplex PCR. V and J calls and clone size are given by that table; D and trimming were obtained from the DNA. The repertoire has 25,000 to 40,000 clones, 40% to 45% of them found once; the top ten carry 1.5% to 2.5%. Though probably carrying unrecorded immune exposures, donors were nominally healthy at sampling.

Sequencing was done on a sample of PBMCs. This receptor was obtained from a woman in her fifties or sixties in good health and CMV-seronegative. The gene calls are TRBV2 and TRBJ2-5; TRBD2 matches 8 bases. The CDR3 nucleotides are TGTGCCAGCAGTGATTCATGGGCGGGGGGCCAAGAGACCCAGTACTTC. This translates into CASSDSWAGGQETQYF.